The present T cell receptor beta chain was sequenced within a study of T cells after yellow fever vaccination. Each CDR3 protein is one row after TCRdb ran MiXCR on the 5' RACE reads. The data show about 320,000 distinct CDR3 sequences, around 6.8% seen once. The CDR3 covers 14 residues. Trimming cost V 1 base and J 3 bases, with 7 bases left between them. Germline CDR1 reads SGHVS; CDR2 reads FQNEAQ. This receptor was obtained from a man aged 18-30 years who received the YFV17D yellow fever vaccine. This chain uses TRBV7-8 with TRBJ1-3; no clear D gene. Sample: PBMCs, taken approximately 40 days after the first yellow fever vaccination. Written as DNA, the CDR3 is TGTGCCAGCAGCTTAGAGGGTTATGGAAACACCATATATTTT. It encodes CASSLEGYGNTIYF.